This TCR beta chain was retrieved from a study of shared clonotypes between healthy human individuals. About this clone itself: Its target is unknown.

Findings and limits, study-wide: Approximately 5% of naive CD4 clonotypes were shared across four donors. Depth was large, yet rarefaction showed that sorted-subset sequencing was incomplete.

Genomic DNA of each subset was evenly split across several immunoSEQ plates. Clones were sequenced by immunoSEQ multiplex PCR, and TCRdb holds only the in-frame ones, with some missing. The table records millions of clones, roughly 93% of them present only once. Sequenced sample: naive CD4+ T cells from PBMCs. Subset of the sample: CD45RA+ positively selected. The receptor comes from a man between 18 and 29 years old in good health. Some clones in this sample may be carry-over from other donors' samples.

CDR3 residues: CASIGPGCGSGNQPQHF. For the CDR3, the DNA is TGTGCCAGCATCGGGCCAGGGTGTGGATCGGGGAATCAGCCCCAGCATTTT. The chain is built from TRBV7-3 and TRBJ1-5; tentatively, D is TRBD1 (5 bases). The CDR3 consists of 17 residues. Germline values: CDR1 SGHTA, CDR2 FQGTGA. V was pared by 7 bases and J by 4 bases, with 23 bases between. Variable domain in full (rest from reference TRBV7-3 and TRBJ1-5): GAGVSQTPSNKVTEKGKYVELRCDPISGHTALYWYRQSLGQGPEFLIYFQGTGAADDSGLPNDRFFAVRPEGSVSTLKIQRTERGDSAVYLCASIGPGCGSGNQPQHFGDGTRLSIL.